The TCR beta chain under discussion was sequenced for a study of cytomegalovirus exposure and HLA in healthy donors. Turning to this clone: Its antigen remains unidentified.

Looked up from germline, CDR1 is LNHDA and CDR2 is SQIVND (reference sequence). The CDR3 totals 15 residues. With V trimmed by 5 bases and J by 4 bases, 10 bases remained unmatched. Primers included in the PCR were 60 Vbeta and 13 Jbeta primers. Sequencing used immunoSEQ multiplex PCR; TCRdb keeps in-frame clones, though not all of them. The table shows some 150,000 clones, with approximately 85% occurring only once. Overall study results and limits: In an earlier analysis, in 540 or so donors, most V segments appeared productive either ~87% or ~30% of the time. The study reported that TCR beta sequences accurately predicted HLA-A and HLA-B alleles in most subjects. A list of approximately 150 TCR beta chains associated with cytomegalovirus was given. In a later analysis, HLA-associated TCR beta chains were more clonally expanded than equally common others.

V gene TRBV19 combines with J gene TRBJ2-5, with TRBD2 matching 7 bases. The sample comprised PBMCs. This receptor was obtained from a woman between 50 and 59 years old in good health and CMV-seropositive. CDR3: CASSSLGGGRETQYF. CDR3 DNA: TGTGCCAGTAGTTCACTGGGGGGAGGGAGAGAGACCCAGTACTTC.